One and the same sample provided the 14 T cell receptor beta chains below, sequenced in a study of blood T cells in healthy people across ages. The authors ran a second PCR of roughly 6 to 12 cycles using a sample-barcoded 5' primer and a J-beta primer mix. One entry per CDR3 protein, called by TCRdb with MiXCR from the 5' RACE reads. The table records about 900,000 distinct CDR3 sequences, about 44% of them present only once. The sample consisted of blood. The receptors come from a man younger than 40 in good health.

The chain has TRBV27 and TRBJ2-1; D possibly corresponds to TRBD2 (5 bases). Trimming pared 7 bases from V and 2 bases from J, leaving 9 bases between. The germline gives CDR1 MNHEY, CDR2 SMNVEV (reference sequence). The CDR3 spans 13 residues. In DNA form, the CDR3 reads TGTGCCAGCACGGCGGGCACCTACAATGAGCAGTTCTTC. Translating gives CASTAGTYNEQFF.

This clonotype has only a few counts. J is TRBJ2-1 and V is TRBV11-2; 8 positions match TRBD2. J lost 3 bases, V lost 1 base, and 2 bases had no gene match. The V gene's germline CDR1 is SGHAT and CDR2 FQNNGV. The CDR3 spans 15 residues. The CDR3 reads CASSLGTSLYNEQFF. DNA for the CDR3: TGTGCCAGCAGCTTAGGGACTAGCCTCTACAATGAGCAGTTCTTC.

The count of this clonotype is one. A read error may account for a junction end that differs from germline. The chain carries TRBV29-1 and TRBJ2-7, with D tentatively TRBD2 (5 bases). Germline CDR1 is SQVTM and CDR2 is ANQGSEA. The CDR3 has 14 amino acids. This chain's CDR3 is CGVEDPGISYEQYF. CDR3 DNA: TGCGGCGTTGAAGACCCCGGGATCTCCTACGAGCAGTACTTC.

This clonotype was observed a handful of times. This sequence joins TRBV25-1 and TRBJ1-4; D is perhaps TRBD1 (6 bases). Germline-derived CDR1 and CDR2 are MGHDK and SYGVNS. The CDR3 spans 12 residues. The V and J ends lost 6 bases and 8 bases respectively, with 10 bases between them. The CDR3 region has the DNA TGTGCCAGCAGCGACACAGGGGAAAAACTGTTTTTT. It encodes CASSDTGEKLFF.

This clonotype showed up just a few times. J is TRBJ1-2 and V is TRBV27; D possibly corresponds to TRBD1 (6 bases). Germline V gene lookup returns CDR1 MNHEY and CDR2 SMNVEV (reference sequence). Trimming removed 6 bases at V and 6 bases at J, with 17 bases between. The CDR3 loop spans 14 amino acids. This CDR3 reads CASSPMKGGHGYTF. The CDR3 DNA follows: TGTGCCAGCAGCCCCATGAAAGGGGGGCATGGCTACACCTTC.

This clonotype showed up just a few times. The rearrangement uses TRBV14 and TRBJ1-6; no firm D call. The CDR3 runs to 13 residues. CDR1 is SGHDN, CDR2 FVKESK, per germline. Trimming cost V 4 bases and J 10 bases, with 11 bases left between them. Here the CDR3 DNA reads TGTGCCAGCAGCCCGATCCCGGGGTCACCCCTCCACTTT. Amino acids: CASSPIPGSPLHF. Supplemented by reference TRBV14 and TRBJ1-6, the full variable domain reads EAGVTQFPSHSVIEKGQTVTLRCDPISGHDNLYWYRRVMGKEIKFLLHFVKESKQDESGMPNNRFLAERTGGTYSTLKVQPAELEDSGVYFCASSPIPGSPLHFGNGTRLTVT.

This clonotype was counted ten times or more. V is TRBV7-2 and J is TRBJ1-6, with TRBD1 matching over 9 bases. J was trimmed by 8 bases and V by 1 base; bases with no gene match: 6. The CDR3 runs to 16 residues. Looked up from germline, CDR1 is SGHTA and CDR2 is FQGNSA. CDR3 nucleotides: TGTGCCAGCAGCTTAGATGGGACAGGGATTTATTCACCCCTCCACTTT. Translating gives CASSLDGTGIYSPLHF.

The rearrangement uses TRBV29-1 and TRBJ2-5; 10 positions agree with TRBD1. V shed 6 bases, J shed 4 bases, and the junction held 2 bases outside the gene matches. The CDR3 runs to 12 residues. The germline CDR1 and CDR2 sequences are SQVTM and ANQGSEA. The CDR3 spells CSVRQGAETQYF. In DNA form, the CDR3 reads TGCAGCGTCCGACAGGGGGCAGAGACCCAGTACTTC.

This clonotype was found a few times. The chain combines TRBV7-2 with TRBJ2-1, with D possibly TRBD1 on 7 matching bases. V was clipped by 0 bases and J by 5 bases, with 8 bases between them. CDR1 and CDR2 from the germline V gene are SGHTA and FQGNSA. This CDR3 spans 14 amino acids. CDR3 in DNA: TGTGCCAGCAGCTTAGCCAGGGGGGACAATGAGCAGTTCTTC. As protein: CASSLARGDNEQFF.

The chain uses TRBV2 and TRBJ2-3; D might be TRBD1 (6 bases). Trimming took off 6 bases at V and 4 bases at J, with 17 bases between the two ends. Germline V lookup: CDR1 SNHLY, CDR2 FYNNEI. This CDR3 has 15 residues. DNA for the CDR3: TGTGCCAGCAGGTCGCAGGGGTTATCCTCAGATACGCAGTATTTT. This codes for CASRSQGLSSDTQYF. The whole variable domain, filled in from reference TRBV2 and TRBJ2-3, reads EPEVTQTPSHQVTQMGQEVILRCVPISNHLYFYWYRQILGQKVEFLVSFYNNEISEKSEIFDDQFSVERPDGSNFTLKIRSTKLEDSAMYFCASRSQGLSSDTQYFGPGTRLTVL.

This clonotype has more than one count but fewer than ten. The genes are TRBV20-1 and TRBJ1-5, with 7 nucleotides matching TRBD1. The CDR3 loop spans 13 amino acids. Germline V gene data show CDR1 as DFQATT and CDR2 as SNEGSKA (reference sequence). Trimming at V came to 6 bases and at J to 4 bases, leaving 6 bases not matched to a gene. CDR3 sequence (DNA): TGCAGTGCCCGACAGGGAGTAAATCAGCCCCAGCATTTT. This translates into CSARQGVNQPQHF.

This clonotype was seen a single time. The junction does not match germline at one end; this may be a read error. V and J are TRBV20-1 and TRBJ1-2; the match to TRBD1 covers 7 bases. The germline gives CDR1 DFQATT, CDR2 SNEGSKA (reference sequence). CDR3 length: 13 residues. The CDR3 region has the DNA TGCAGTGCTAGACGTGACAGGGACTATGACTACACCTTC. Its translation: CSARRDRDYDYTF.

Only a few counts were recorded for this clonotype. V and J are TRBV27 and TRBJ2-3; D unresolved. Per the germline V gene, CDR1 is MNHEY and CDR2 is SMNVEV (reference sequence). The CDR3 is 16 amino acids. Trimming cost V 2 bases and J 0 bases, with 12 bases left between them. The CDR3 DNA reads TGTGCCAGCAGTTTACAGCCGACGCCCAGCACAGATACGCAGTATTTT. It specifies CASSLQPTPSTDTQYF.

In its sample, this clonotype was seen a few times. V and J are TRBV20-1 and TRBJ2-3; no clear D gene. There are 11 residues in the CDR3. The V end lost 6 bases, the J end lost 4 bases, and 8 bases lay between the germline ends. Germline lookup yields CDR1 DFQATT and CDR2 SNEGSKA (reference sequence). CDR3 DNA: TGCAGTGCAGTACCGGCAGATACGCAGTATTTT. Translation gives CSAVPADTQYF.